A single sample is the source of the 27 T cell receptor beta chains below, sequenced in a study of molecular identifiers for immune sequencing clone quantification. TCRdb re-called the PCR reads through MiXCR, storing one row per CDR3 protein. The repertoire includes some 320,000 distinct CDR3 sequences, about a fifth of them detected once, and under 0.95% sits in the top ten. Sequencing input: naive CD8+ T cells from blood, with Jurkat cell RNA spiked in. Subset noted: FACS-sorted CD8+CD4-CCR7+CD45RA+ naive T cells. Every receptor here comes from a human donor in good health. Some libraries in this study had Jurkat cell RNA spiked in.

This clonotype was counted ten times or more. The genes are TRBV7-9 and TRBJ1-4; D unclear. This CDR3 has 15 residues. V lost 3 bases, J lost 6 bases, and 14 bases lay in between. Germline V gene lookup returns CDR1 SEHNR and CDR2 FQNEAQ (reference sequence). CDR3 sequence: CASSFLDGPYEKLFF. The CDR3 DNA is TGTGCCAGCAGCTTCCTGGACGGGCCGTATGAAAAACTGTTTTTT.

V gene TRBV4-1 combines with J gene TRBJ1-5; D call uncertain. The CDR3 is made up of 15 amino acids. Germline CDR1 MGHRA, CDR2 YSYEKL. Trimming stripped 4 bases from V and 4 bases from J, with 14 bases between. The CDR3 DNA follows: TGCGCCAGCAGCCTTTCGCGGGGTACGAATCAGCCCCAGCATTTT. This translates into CASSLSRGTNQPQHF.

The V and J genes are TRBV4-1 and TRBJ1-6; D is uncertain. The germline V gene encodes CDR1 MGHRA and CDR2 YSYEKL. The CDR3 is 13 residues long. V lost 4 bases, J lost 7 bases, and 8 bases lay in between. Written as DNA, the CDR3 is TGCGCCAGCAGCCCAGACAAGAATTCACCCCTCCACTTT. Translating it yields CASSPDKNSPLHF.

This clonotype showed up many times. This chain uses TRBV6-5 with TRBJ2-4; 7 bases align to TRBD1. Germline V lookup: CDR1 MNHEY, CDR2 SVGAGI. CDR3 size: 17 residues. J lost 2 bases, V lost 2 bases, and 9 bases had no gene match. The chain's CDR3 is CASSYTIQGKTKNIQYF. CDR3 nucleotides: TGTGCCAGCAGTTACACGATACAGGGGAAGACCAAAAACATTCAGTACTTC.

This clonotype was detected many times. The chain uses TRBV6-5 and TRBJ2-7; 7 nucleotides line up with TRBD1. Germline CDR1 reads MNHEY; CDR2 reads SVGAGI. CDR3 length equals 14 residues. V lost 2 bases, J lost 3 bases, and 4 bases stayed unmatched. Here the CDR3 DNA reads TGTGCCAGCAGTTACCGGGCAGGGGGCTACGAGCAGTACTTC. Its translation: CASSYRAGGYEQYF.

Here the CDR3 reads CASSSERGTGTPARYF. CDR3 in DNA: TGTGCCAGCAGCTCCGAACGCGGGACAGGGACTCCTGCCCGGTACTTC. V gene TRBV5-6 combines with J gene TRBJ2-5; 9 bases agree with TRBD1. The length of the CDR3 is 16 residues. V was clipped by 3 bases and J by 13 bases; unmatched bases: 19. Germline CDR1 reads SGHDT; CDR2 reads YYEEEE.

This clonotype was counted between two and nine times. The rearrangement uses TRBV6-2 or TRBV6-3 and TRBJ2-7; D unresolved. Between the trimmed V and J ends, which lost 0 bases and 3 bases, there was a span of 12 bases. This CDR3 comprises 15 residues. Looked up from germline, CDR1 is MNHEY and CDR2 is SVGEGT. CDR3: CASSYSSHAGYEQYF. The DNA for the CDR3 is TGTGCCAGCAGTTACTCTTCCCACGCCGGCTACGAGCAGTACTTC.

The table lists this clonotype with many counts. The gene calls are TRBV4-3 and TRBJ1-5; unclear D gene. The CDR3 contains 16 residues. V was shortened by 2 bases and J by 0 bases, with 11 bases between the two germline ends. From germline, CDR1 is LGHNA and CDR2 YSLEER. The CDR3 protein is CASSQTSGNSNQPQHF. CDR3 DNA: TGCGCCAGCAGCCAAACCTCCGGTAATAGCAATCAGCCCCAGCATTTT.

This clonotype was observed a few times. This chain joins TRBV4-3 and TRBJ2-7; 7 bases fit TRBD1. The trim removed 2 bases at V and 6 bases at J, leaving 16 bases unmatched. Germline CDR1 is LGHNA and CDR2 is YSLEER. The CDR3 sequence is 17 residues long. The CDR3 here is CASSQTSSGTVLAEQYF. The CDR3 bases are TGCGCCAGCAGCCAAACCTCCTCCGGGACAGTGTTGGCCGAGCAGTACTTC.

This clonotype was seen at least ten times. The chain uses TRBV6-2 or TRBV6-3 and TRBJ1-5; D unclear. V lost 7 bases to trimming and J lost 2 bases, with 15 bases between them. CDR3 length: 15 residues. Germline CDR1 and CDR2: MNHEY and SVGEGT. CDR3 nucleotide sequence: TGTGCCAGCACCAACGGACCGCGCGGCAATCAGCCCCAGCATTTT. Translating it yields CASTNGPRGNQPQHF.

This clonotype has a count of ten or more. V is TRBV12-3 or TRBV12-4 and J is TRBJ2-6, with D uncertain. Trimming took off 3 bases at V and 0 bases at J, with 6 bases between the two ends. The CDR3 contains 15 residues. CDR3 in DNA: TGTGCCAGCAGTTTCTTAGGCTCTGGGGCCAACGTCCTGACTTTC. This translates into CASSFLGSGANVLTF.

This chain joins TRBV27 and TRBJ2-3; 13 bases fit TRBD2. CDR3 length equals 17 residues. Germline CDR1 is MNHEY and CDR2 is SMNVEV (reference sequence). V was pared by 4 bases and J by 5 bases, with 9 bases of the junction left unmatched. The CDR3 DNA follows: TGTGCCAGCAGTTCTCTCCGGACTAGCGGGAGAGGAGATACGCAGTATTTT. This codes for CASSSLRTSGRGDTQYF.

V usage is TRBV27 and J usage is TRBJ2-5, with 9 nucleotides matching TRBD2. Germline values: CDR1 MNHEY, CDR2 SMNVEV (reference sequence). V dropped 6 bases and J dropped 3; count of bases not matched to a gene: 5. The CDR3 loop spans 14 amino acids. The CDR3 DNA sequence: TGTGCCAGCAGCTCTGGACTAGCGAAAGAGACCCAGTACTTC. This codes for CASSSGLAKETQYF.

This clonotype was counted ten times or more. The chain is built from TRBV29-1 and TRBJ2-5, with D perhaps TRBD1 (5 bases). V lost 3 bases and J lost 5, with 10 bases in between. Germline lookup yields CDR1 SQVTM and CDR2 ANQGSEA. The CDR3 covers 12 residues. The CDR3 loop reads CSVDKGLETQYF. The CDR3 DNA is TGCAGCGTTGATAAGGGGCTGGAGACCCAGTACTTC.

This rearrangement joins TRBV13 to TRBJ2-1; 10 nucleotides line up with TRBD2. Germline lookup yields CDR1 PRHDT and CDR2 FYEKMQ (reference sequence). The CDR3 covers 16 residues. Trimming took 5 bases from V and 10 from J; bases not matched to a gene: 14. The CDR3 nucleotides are TGTGCCAGCAGCCCCCCAGGAGCGGGGGGGCTTCGGGAGCAGTTCTTC. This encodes CASSPPGAGGLREQFF. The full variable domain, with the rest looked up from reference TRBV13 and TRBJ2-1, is AAGVIQSPRHLIKEKRETATLKCYPIPRHDTVYWYQQGPGQDPQFLISFYEKMQSDKGSIPDRFSAQQFSDYHSELNMSSLELGDSALYFCASSPPGAGGLREQFFGPGTRLTVL.

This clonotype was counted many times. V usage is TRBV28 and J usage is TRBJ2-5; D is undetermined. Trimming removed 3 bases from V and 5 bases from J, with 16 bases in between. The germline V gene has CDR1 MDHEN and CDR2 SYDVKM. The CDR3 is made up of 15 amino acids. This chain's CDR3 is CASSFSLSVWETQYF. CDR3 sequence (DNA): TGTGCCAGCAGTTTCTCCTTATCAGTTTGGGAGACCCAGTACTTC.

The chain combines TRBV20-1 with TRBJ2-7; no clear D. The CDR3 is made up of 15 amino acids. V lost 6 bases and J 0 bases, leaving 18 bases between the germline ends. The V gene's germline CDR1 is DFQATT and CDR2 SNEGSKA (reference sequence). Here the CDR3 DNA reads TGCAGTGCCGAGAACCCCGGCAGGAGCTCCTACGAGCAGTACTTC. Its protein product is CSAENPGRSSYEQYF.

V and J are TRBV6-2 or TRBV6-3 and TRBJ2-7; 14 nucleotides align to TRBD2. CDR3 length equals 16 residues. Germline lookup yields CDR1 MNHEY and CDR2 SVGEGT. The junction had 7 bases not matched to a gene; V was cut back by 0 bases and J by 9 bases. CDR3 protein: CASSYSLGLAGVGQYF. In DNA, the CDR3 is TGTGCCAGCAGTTACTCTCTGGGACTAGCGGGAGTAGGGCAGTACTTC.

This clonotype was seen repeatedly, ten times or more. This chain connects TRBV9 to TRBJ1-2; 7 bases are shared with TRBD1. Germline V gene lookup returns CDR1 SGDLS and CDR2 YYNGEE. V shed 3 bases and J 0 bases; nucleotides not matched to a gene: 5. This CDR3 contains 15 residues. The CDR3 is CASSDRTGPNYGYTF. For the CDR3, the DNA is TGTGCCAGCAGCGACAGGACAGGTCCTAACTATGGCTACACCTTC. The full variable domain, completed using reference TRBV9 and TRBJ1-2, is DSGVTQTPKHLITATGQRVTLRCSPRSGDLSVYWYQQSLDQGLQFLIQYYNGEERAKGNILERFSAQQFPDLHSELNLSSLELGDSALYFCASSDRTGPNYGYTFGSGTRLTVV.

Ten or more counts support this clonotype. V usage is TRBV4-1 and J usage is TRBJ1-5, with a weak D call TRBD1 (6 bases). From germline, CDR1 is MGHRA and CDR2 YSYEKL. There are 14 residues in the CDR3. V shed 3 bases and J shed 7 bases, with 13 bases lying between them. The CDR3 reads CASSHGQFNQPQHF. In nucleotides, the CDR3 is TGCGCCAGCAGCCACGGACAGTTTAACCAGCCCCAGCATTTT.

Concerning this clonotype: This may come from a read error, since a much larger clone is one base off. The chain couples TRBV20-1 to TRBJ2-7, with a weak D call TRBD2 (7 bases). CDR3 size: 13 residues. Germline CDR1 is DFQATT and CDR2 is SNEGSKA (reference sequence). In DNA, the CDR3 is TGCGGTGCTAGTTTCGCGGGGGCAGACGAGCAGTACTTC. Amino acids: CGASFAGADEQYF.

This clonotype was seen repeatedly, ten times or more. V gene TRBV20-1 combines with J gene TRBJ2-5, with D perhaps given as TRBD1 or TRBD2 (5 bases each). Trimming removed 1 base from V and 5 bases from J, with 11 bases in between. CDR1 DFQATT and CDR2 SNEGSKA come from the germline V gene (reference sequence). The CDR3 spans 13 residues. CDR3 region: CSARGWDRETQYF. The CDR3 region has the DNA TGCAGTGCTAGAGGCTGGGACCGGGAGACCCAGTACTTC.

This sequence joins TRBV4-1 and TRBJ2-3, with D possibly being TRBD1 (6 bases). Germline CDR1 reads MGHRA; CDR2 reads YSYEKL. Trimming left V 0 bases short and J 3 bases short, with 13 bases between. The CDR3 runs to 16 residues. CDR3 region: CASSQERAGVTDTQYF. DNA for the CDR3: TGCGCCAGCAGCCAAGAAAGGGCAGGGGTGACAGATACGCAGTATTTT.

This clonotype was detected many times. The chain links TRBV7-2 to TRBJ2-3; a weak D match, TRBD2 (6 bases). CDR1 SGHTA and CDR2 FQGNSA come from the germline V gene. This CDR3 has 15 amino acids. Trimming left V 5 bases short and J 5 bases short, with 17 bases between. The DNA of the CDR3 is TGTGCCAGCAGCGAGACGGGACTCATTTTAGATACGCAGTATTTT. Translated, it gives CASSETGLILDTQYF.

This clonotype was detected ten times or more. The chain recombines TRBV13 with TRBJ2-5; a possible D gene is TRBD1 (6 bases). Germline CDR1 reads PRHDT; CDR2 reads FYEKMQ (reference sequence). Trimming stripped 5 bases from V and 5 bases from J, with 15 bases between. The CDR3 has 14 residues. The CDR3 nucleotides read TGTGCCAGCAGCAAGACCCAGGGGTTGGAGACCCAGTACTTC. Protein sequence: CASSKTQGLETQYF.

The DNA of the CDR3 is TGCGCCAGCAGCCAGGGGGACTGGGGCAACGAGCAGTACTTC. This gives the protein CASSQGDWGNEQYF. The rearrangement links TRBV4-1 to TRBJ2-7, with D tentatively TRBD2 (6 bases). Germline V gene sequence: CDR1 MGHRA, CDR2 YSYEKL. V lost 3 bases, J lost 5 bases, and 14 bases lay in between. The CDR3 spans 14 residues.

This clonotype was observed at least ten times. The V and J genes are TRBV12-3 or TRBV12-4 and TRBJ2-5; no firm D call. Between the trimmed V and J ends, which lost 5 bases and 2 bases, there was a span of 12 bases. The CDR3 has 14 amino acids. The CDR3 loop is CASSQTTPQETQYF. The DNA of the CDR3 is TGTGCCAGCAGTCAAACGACACCTCAAGAGACCCAGTACTTC.